The 20 T cell receptor beta chains reported below all come from one sample, sequenced in a study of T cell responses to AZD1222 COVID-19 vaccine. Profiling relied on immunoSEQ multiplex PCR, and the TCRdb table lists in-frame clones only, not all of them. The sample records 100,000 to 120,000 clones, about 91% being singletons. This specimen was peripheral blood, taken 28 days after the second AZD1222 dose. The source of these receptors is an adult who received the AZD1222 COVID-19 vaccine.

This clone showed up just once. This sequence joins TRBV6-6 and TRBJ1-5, with D maybe TRBD1 (5 bases). CDR1 is MNHNY and CDR2 is SVGAGI in the germline V gene (reference sequence). The CDR3 is made up of 13 amino acids. Trimming stripped 8 bases from V and 3 bases from J, with 11 bases between. CDR3 loop: CASSGGTNQPQHF. For the CDR3, the DNA is TGTGCCAGCTCTGGGGGTACCAATCAGCCCCAGCATTTT.

This clone was seen a handful of times. V and J are TRBV29-1 and TRBJ1-3; 9 bases line up with TRBD1. The CDR3 loop spans 14 amino acids. With 5 bases clipped from V and 3 bases from J, the junction kept 5 bases outside the gene matches. CDR1 and CDR2 (germline): SQVTM, ANQGSEA. CDR3 in DNA: TGCAGCGTTTTTACAGGGGGCAGTGGAAACACCATATATTTT. It specifies CSVFTGGSGNTIYF.

The V call is TRBV19, the J call TRBJ1-5; D gene uncertain. Trimming removed 3 bases from V and 2 bases from J, with 11 bases in between. Germline lookup yields CDR1 LNHDA and CDR2 SQIVND (reference sequence). CDR3 size: 15 residues. This chain's CDR3 is CASSMMDRRNQPQHF. The CDR3 region has the DNA TGTGCCAGTAGTATGATGGACCGTCGCAATCAGCCCCAGCATTTT. Drawing the rest from reference TRBV19 and TRBJ1-5, the complete variable domain is DGGITQSPKYLFRKEGQNVTLSCEQNLNHDAMYWYRQDPGQGLRLIYYSQIVNDFQKGDIAEGYSVSREKKESFPLTVTSAQKNPTAFYLCASSMMDRRNQPQHFGDGTRLSIL.

The chain combines TRBV12-3 or TRBV12-4 with TRBJ2-3; 7 nucleotides agree with TRBD1. This CDR3 has 13 residues. J gave up 6 bases and V 4 bases, and 4 bases lay outside the gene matches. In DNA, the CDR3 is TGTGCCAGCAGTTCCTACAGGGGTGATACGCAGTATTTT. Translating it yields CASSSYRGDTQYF.

The chain couples TRBV5-1 to TRBJ2-1; 10 bases agree with TRBD2. Trimming removed 4 bases from V and 4 bases from J; junction bases left unmatched: 8. The CDR3 contains 16 residues. Germline values: CDR1 SGHRS, CDR2 YFSETQ. This CDR3 reads CASSGGSGGAYNEQFF. The CDR3 DNA reads as TGCGCCAGCAGCGGTGGGAGCGGGGGGGCTTACAATGAGCAGTTCTTC.

The J gene is TRBJ2-3, the V gene TRBV7-2; 10 bases align to TRBD2. The CDR3 is made up of 16 amino acids. V shed 4 bases, J shed 6 bases, and the junction held 10 bases outside the gene matches. Germline V gene data show CDR1 as SGHTA and CDR2 as FQGNSA. Written as DNA, the CDR3 is TGTGCCAGCAGCTCCACTAGCGGGATGGGTGAGGATACGCAGTATTTT. This codes for CASSSTSGMGEDTQYF. Full variable domain (remainder filled in from reference TRBV7-2 and TRBJ2-3): GAGVSQSPSNKVTEKGKDVELRCDPISGHTALYWYRQSLGQGLEFLIYFQGNSAPDKSGLPSDRFSAERTGGSVSTLTIQRTQQEDSAVYLCASSSTSGMGEDTQYFGPGTRLTVL.

The V gene is TRBV4-3, the J gene TRBJ1-1; D unclear. Trimming took 4 bases from V and 8 from J, leaving 17 bases between them. The germline gives CDR1 LGHNA, CDR2 YSLEER. The CDR3 has 14 amino acids. The CDR3 DNA reads as TGCGCCAGCAGCCGGGGAGGTGGCATGAGGGAAGCTTTCTTT. Protein product: CASSRGGGMREAFF.

This chain connects TRBV5-6 to TRBJ1-1, with D perhaps matching TRBD1 (6 bases). Germline V lookup: CDR1 SGHDT, CDR2 YYEEEE. This CDR3 spans 14 amino acids. Between the trimmed V and J ends, which lost 4 bases and 4 bases, there was a span of 14 bases. The CDR3 here is CASSHREVGTEAFF. For the CDR3, the DNA is TGTGCCAGCAGCCACAGGGAGGTGGGCACTGAAGCTTTCTTT.

The rearrangement uses TRBV3-1 (or the pseudogene TRBV3-2) and TRBJ1-1; 12 positions agree with TRBD1. Germline CDR1 LGHDT, CDR2 YNNKEL (reference sequence). V was pared by 5 bases and J by 1 base, with 5 bases of the junction left unmatched. The length of the CDR3 is 16 residues. CDR3 protein: CASSGDRGQWNTEAFF. CDR3 in DNA: TGTGCCAGCAGCGGGGACAGGGGGCAATGGAACACTGAAGCTTTCTTT.

V gene TRBV24-1 combines with J gene TRBJ1-2; D unclear. CDR3 length equals 11 residues. Germline values: CDR1 KGHDR, CDR2 SFDVKD. Trimming removed 4 bases from V and 4 bases from J, with 3 bases in between. CDR3 region: CATSDGYGYTF. Written as DNA, the CDR3 is TGTGCCACCAGTGACGGCTATGGCTACACCTTC.

The J gene is TRBJ1-5, the V gene TRBV2; maybe TRBD1 (5 bases). This CDR3 region has 15 residues. Germline CDR1 and CDR2: SNHLY and FYNNEI. V lost 6 bases and J lost 1, with 13 bases in between. The CDR3 nucleotides read TGTGCCAGCAGCGCGGGGCTTTCAAGCAATCAGCCCCAGCATTTT. Its translation is CASSAGLSSNQPQHF.

CDR3 DNA sequence: TGTGCCAGCAGTTTGGACCCACGTTTACCCCCCAACACCGGGGAGCTGTTTTTT. Protein product: CASSLDPRLPPNTGELFF. The chain carries TRBV27 and TRBJ2-2; D gene unclear. This CDR3 has 18 residues. Trimming took 3 bases from V and 2 from J, leaving 19 bases between them. Germline lookup yields CDR1 MNHEY and CDR2 SMNVEV (reference sequence).

This chain joins TRBV6-6 and TRBJ1-5, with D maybe TRBD1 (6 bases). This CDR3 comprises 14 residues. Germline assignment: CDR1 MNHNY and CDR2 SVGAGI (reference sequence). V gave up 2 bases and J gave up 6 bases, with 11 bases separating them. The chain's CDR3 is CASSYPGGIQPQHF. In nucleotides, the CDR3 is TGTGCCAGCAGTTACCCTGGGGGCATTCAGCCCCAGCATTTT.

This clone was seen a single time. This chain uses TRBV5-4 with TRBJ2-5; D is uncertain. The CDR3 loop spans 15 amino acids. Looked up from germline, CDR1 is SGHNT and CDR2 is YYREEE (reference sequence). V lost 5 bases, J lost 1 base, and 15 bases lay in between. CDR3 sequence: CASSSRPWGQETQYF. CDR3 nucleotide sequence: TGTGCCAGCAGTTCCAGGCCTTGGGGCCAAGAGACCCAGTACTTC.

V usage is TRBV13 and J usage is TRBJ1-2, with TRBD1 identical over 8 bases. CDR1 and CDR2 (germline): PRHDT, FYEKMQ (reference sequence). V dropped 5 bases and J dropped 7; count of bases not matched to a gene: 18. This CDR3 has 17 residues. The CDR3 reads CASSPGQGRAALGGYTF. As DNA, the CDR3 is TGTGCCAGCAGCCCTGGACAGGGAAGAGCTGCGCTCGGTGGCTACACCTTC. The full variable domain, with the rest looked up from reference TRBV13 and TRBJ1-2, is AAGVIQSPRHLIKEKRETATLKCYPIPRHDTVYWYQQGPGQDPQFLISFYEKMQSDKGSIPDRFSAQQFSDYHSELNMSSLELGDSALYFCASSPGQGRAALGGYTFGSGTRLTVV.

The V gene is TRBV7-2, the J gene TRBJ1-6, with 11 nucleotides matching TRBD1. Germline CDR1 reads SGHTA; CDR2 reads FQGNSA. CDR3 length: 18 amino acids. V was pared by 4 bases and J by 5 bases, with 10 bases of the junction left unmatched. The CDR3 protein is CASSSASGTGGNNSPLHF. The CDR3 region has the DNA TGTGCCAGCAGCTCAGCCTCCGGGACAGGGGGAAATAATTCACCCCTCCACTTT.

This chain joins TRBV28 and TRBJ1-1; D remains unclear. Germline V lookup: CDR1 MDHEN, CDR2 SYDVKM. This CDR3 region has 13 residues. V was shortened by 3 bases and J by 1 base, with 6 bases between the two germline ends. In DNA, the CDR3 is TGTGCCAGCAGTTTCTTCGGGAACACTGAAGCTTTCTTT. This translates into CASSFFGNTEAFF.

The chain has TRBV19 and TRBJ1-3, with D uncertain. CDR1 is LNHDA and CDR2 is SQIVND in the germline V gene (reference sequence). The V gene lost 3 bases and the J gene lost 0 bases, with 9 bases spanning the gap. The CDR3 is 15 residues long. DNA of the CDR3: TGTGCCAGTAGTATGGGAATCTTCTCTGGAAACACCATATATTTT. Translated: CASSMGIFSGNTIYF.

The chain recombines TRBV4-2 with TRBJ2-3; 8 nucleotides agree with TRBD2. The V and J ends lost 1 base and 4 bases, in that order; junction bases with no gene match: 4. The CDR3 has 15 residues. CDR1 is LGHNA, CDR2 YNFKEQ, per germline. The CDR3 nucleotides are TGTGCCAGCAGCCAAGGACGGGGGGGTTCAGATACGCAGTATTTT. This sequence encodes CASSQGRGGSDTQYF.

The rearrangement joins TRBV5-8 to TRBJ1-2; D is undetermined. Germline values: CDR1 SGHTS, CDR2 YDEGEE. The V end was cut by 4 bases, the J end by 4 bases, with 14 bases between. CDR3 size: 14 residues. The CDR3 bases are TGTGCCAGCAGCCGCCCGGCATTCCTCTATGGCTACACCTTC. Amino acid sequence: CASSRPAFLYGYTF. Full variable domain (outside the CDR3, taken from reference TRBV5-8 and TRBJ1-2): EAGVTQSPTHLIKTRGQQATLRCSPISGHTSVYWYQQALGLGLQFLLWYDEGEERNRGNFPPRFSGRQFPNYSSELNVNALELEDSALYLCASSRPAFLYGYTFGSGTRLTVV.